One sample yielded the 27 T cell receptor beta chains listed below, sequenced in a study of blood T cells in healthy people across ages. PCR was performed a second time for about 7 to 11 cycles using a sample-barcoded 5' primer and a J-beta primer mix. TCRdb processed the 5' RACE reads anew with MiXCR; each CDR3 protein has one entry. There are 790,000 or so distinct CDR3 sequences in the sample; about 47% occur only once, and about a sixth lies in the top ten. Sequenced material: blood. All receptors come from a man older than 75 in good health.

This clonotype has only a few counts. The chain uses TRBV7-2 and TRBJ2-5, with a weak D call TRBD1 (7 bases). Trimming pared 2 bases from V and 3 bases from J, leaving 13 bases between. The CDR3 is 15 residues long. Germline loops: CDR1 SGHTA, CDR2 FQGNSA. CDR3 protein: CASSLQGGIKETQYF. The CDR3 DNA reads as TGTGCCAGCAGCTTACAGGGGGGTATTAAAGAGACCCAGTACTTC.

The chain carries TRBV12-5 and TRBJ2-3; D perhaps matches TRBD2 (5 bases). Germline V lookup: CDR1 LGHNT, CDR2 FRNRAP. The CDR3 covers 16 residues. V shed 4 bases and J shed 4 bases, with 18 bases lying between them. Here the CDR3 reads CASGSLLNGLPDTQYF. Here the CDR3 DNA reads TGTGCTAGTGGTTCCCTCCTTAACGGACTTCCAGATACGCAGTATTTT.

This clonotype was seen a single time. This may be a read error: a much more frequent sequence differs by one nucleotide. The chain carries TRBV28 and TRBJ2-1; D may be TRBD2 (6 bases). This CDR3 is built from 15 residues. Germline CDR1 and CDR2: MDHEN and SYDVKM. CDR3 coding DNA: TGTGCCAGCAGCCCCCCTTCGGAGGGCCTCGATGAGCGGTTCTTC. Protein product: CASSPPSEGLDERFF.

V is TRBV7-8 and J is TRBJ2-1; 8 bases align to TRBD2. Unmatched junction bases numbered 6, after V lost 8 bases and J lost 0 bases. Germline CDR1 reads SGHVS; CDR2 reads FQNEAQ. CDR3 length: 15 residues. The CDR3 region has the DNA TGTGCCAGCCTGAGTAGCGGGAACTCCTACAATGAGCAGTTCTTC. This codes for CASLSSGNSYNEQFF.

This chain uses TRBV20-1 with TRBJ2-7; TRBD1 matches 7 bases. CDR3 length: 15 amino acids. V was clipped by 1 base and J by 0 bases; unmatched bases: 6. Germline-derived CDR1 and CDR2 are DFQATT and SNEGSKA (reference sequence). CDR3 region: CSARAPGTDSYEQYF. DNA for the CDR3: TGCAGTGCTAGAGCCCCCGGGACAGACTCCTACGAGCAGTACTTC.

The V gene is TRBV6-2 or TRBV6-3, the J gene TRBJ2-7, with 10 positions matching TRBD2. After removal of 11 bases from V and 6 bases from J, the junction contained 10 bases not matched to a gene. Germline values: CDR1 MNHEY, CDR2 SVGEGT. The CDR3 is made up of 13 amino acids. The CDR3 nucleotides read TGTGCCGCCAGCCGGCTAGCGGGAGTCGAGCAGTACTTC. Translating gives CAASRLAGVEQYF.

This clonotype was counted a few times. This chain links TRBV29-1 with TRBJ1-1, with no clear D. The V gene lost 4 bases and the J gene lost 7 bases, with 7 bases spanning the gap. The germline V gene encodes CDR1 SQVTM and CDR2 ANQGSEA. The CDR3 sequence is 10 residues long. The CDR3 reads CSVASVEAFF. CDR3 DNA sequence: TGCAGCGTTGCTTCGGTTGAAGCTTTCTTT.

In regard to this clonotype: This may be a read error: a much more frequent sequence differs by one nucleotide. The V call is TRBV7-2, the J call TRBJ2-6, with 9 positions matching TRBD2. From germline, CDR1 is SGHTA and CDR2 FQGNSA. The CDR3 extends over 20 amino acids. In DNA form, the CDR3 reads TGTGCCAGCAGCTTAGTTCGACTAGCGGAGACTGGCGCCGGGGCCGACGTCCTGACTTTC. This translates into CASSLVRLAETGAGADVLTF.

The chain uses TRBV3-1 and TRBJ2-1, with 7 bases fitting TRBD2. CDR3 length: 15 residues. Germline V lookup: CDR1 LGHDT, CDR2 YNNKEL (reference sequence). Trimming cost V 6 bases and J 5 bases; bases outside gene matches: 10. CDR3 nucleotides: TGTGCCAGCAGTCCATTAGCGGGTCCAGACAATGAGCAGTTCTTC. This codes for CASSPLAGPDNEQFF.

Only a few counts were recorded for this clonotype. V gene TRBV28 combines with J gene TRBJ2-1; the D gene is possibly TRBD1 (6 bases). Trimming took off 6 bases at V and 10 bases at J, with 13 bases between the two ends. Germline V lookup: CDR1 MDHEN, CDR2 SYDVKM. This CDR3 contains 12 residues. The CDR3 DNA follows: TGTGCCAGCAGCTCAGGGACAATGGAGCAGTTCTTC. Amino acid sequence: CASSSGTMEQFF.

This chain uses TRBV9 with TRBJ2-3; D might be TRBD2 (6 bases). Per the germline V gene, CDR1 is SGDLS and CDR2 is YYNGEE. V was cut by 4 bases and J by 2 bases, with 14 bases left in between. The CDR3 runs 15 residues. DNA of the CDR3: TGTGCCAGCAGCCGGGCGGGGCAGTTCACAGATACGCAGTATTTT. The encoded protein is CASSRAGQFTDTQYF. Full variable domain (outside the CDR3, taken from reference TRBV9 and TRBJ2-3): DSGVTQTPKHLITATGQRVTLRCSPRSGDLSVYWYQQSLDQGLQFLIQYYNGEERAKGNILERFSAQQFPDLHSELNLSSLELGDSALYFCASSRAGQFTDTQYFGPGTRLTVL.

The chain employs TRBV25-1 and TRBJ2-7; D remains ambiguous. The germline V gene has CDR1 MGHDK and CDR2 SYGVNS. This CDR3 spans 11 amino acids. As DNA, the CDR3 is TGTGCAGTAGGGCCTATCTACGAGCAGTACTTC. Translation: CAVGPIYEQYF.

V usage is TRBV10-3 and J usage is TRBJ2-5; no reliable D call. Germline assignment: CDR1 ENHRY and CDR2 SYGVKD. Trimming shortened V by 9 bases and J by 4 bases, and 9 bases separated the two germline ends. The CDR3 runs 11 residues. CDR3 residues: CAMGARETQYF. DNA of the CDR3: TGTGCCATGGGCGCGCGAGAGACCCAGTACTTC.

The V gene is TRBV13, the J gene TRBJ2-5, with 7 bases fitting TRBD2. The trim removed 2 bases at V and 5 bases at J, leaving 11 bases unmatched. CDR3 length equals 16 residues. Germline V gives CDR1 PRHDT, CDR2 FYEKMQ (reference sequence). The CDR3 here is CASSLSSAGVGETQYF. The CDR3 nucleotides read TGTGCCAGCAGCTTAAGTTCTGCGGGAGTCGGGGAGACCCAGTACTTC.

The genes are TRBV11-1 and TRBJ2-7, with D uncertain. The V end was cut by 5 bases, the J end by 6 bases, with 14 bases between. The CDR3 extends over 13 amino acids. Per germline, CDR1 SGHAT and CDR2 FQDESV (reference sequence). The CDR3: CASSIQDLSEQYF. DNA of the CDR3: TGTGCCAGCAGCATTCAAGATCTTAGCGAGCAGTACTTC.

This clonotype has more than one count but fewer than ten. The rearrangement uses TRBV12-3 or TRBV12-4 and TRBJ1-2; D gene uncertain. The length of the CDR3 is 17 residues. The V and J ends lost 5 bases and 7 bases respectively, with 26 bases between them. In DNA, the CDR3 is TGTGCCAGCAGTCCAATACGACGCAGCGTAGGAGAAGGTGGCTACACCTTC. Protein sequence: CASSPIRRSVGEGGYTF.

The genes are TRBV2 and TRBJ2-1; D is possibly TRBD1 or TRBD2 (5 bases each). V lost 4 bases and J 6 bases, leaving 16 bases between the germline ends. CDR3 size: 15 residues. CDR1 SNHLY and CDR2 FYNNEI come from the germline V gene. The CDR3 is CASSVRGVGLNEQFF. CDR3 bases: TGTGCCAGCAGTGTCCGAGGGGTTGGGCTCAATGAGCAGTTCTTC.

The chain carries TRBV12-3 or TRBV12-4 and TRBJ2-2; TRBD1 aligns across 8 bases. The CDR3 has 16 residues. The junction had 9 bases not matched to a gene; V was cut back by 5 bases and J by 4 bases. CDR3 nucleotide sequence: TGTGCCAGCAGTCTACTAGGCGGGACAGGCACCGGGGAGCTGTTTTTT. This sequence encodes CASSLLGGTGTGELFF.

There are a few counts of this clonotype. The chain couples TRBV10-3 to TRBJ1-2; 8 bases map to TRBD1. J lost 7 bases, V lost 3 bases, and 10 bases had no gene match. CDR3 length: 15 residues. Germline V gene sequence: CDR1 ENHRY, CDR2 SYGVKD. The CDR3 sequence is CAISDPRTGTSGYTF. The CDR3 DNA is TGTGCCATCAGTGATCCTAGGACAGGGACGAGTGGCTACACCTTC.

The chain uses TRBV20-1 and TRBJ2-1; 11 bases align to TRBD1. The CDR3 covers 16 residues. J was trimmed by 0 bases and V by 4 bases; bases with no gene match: 5. CDR1 and CDR2 from the germline V gene are DFQATT and SNEGSKA (reference sequence). The CDR3 DNA sequence: TGCAGTGCTACGGACAGGGGGCTGAGCTCCTACAATGAGCAGTTCTTC. Its translation is CSATDRGLSSYNEQFF.

The genes are TRBV5-1 and TRBJ2-7; TRBD1 matches 8 bases. This CDR3 is 14 amino acids long. CDR1 is SGHRS and CDR2 is YFSETQ in the germline V gene. The V and J ends lost 7 bases and 2 bases, in that order; junction bases with no gene match: 8. The CDR3 DNA sequence: TGCGCCAGCCAAAACACAGGGGGACCCTACGAGCAGTACTTC. It is translated as CASQNTGGPYEQYF.

The chain is built from TRBV7-3 and TRBJ2-7; 8 bases align to TRBD2. This CDR3 is built from 15 residues. The junction had 13 bases not matched to a gene; V was cut back by 5 bases and J by 7 bases. In germline, CDR1 is SGHTA, CDR2 FQGTGA. The CDR3 nucleotides are TGTGCCAGCAGCCCCAGCGGGAGCAGGGCCAATGAGCAGTACTTC. It yields the protein CASSPSGSRANEQYF. The full variable domain, in which reference TRBV7-3 and TRBJ2-7 provide the parts outside the CDR3, is GAGVSQTPSNKVTEKGKYVELRCDPISGHTALYWYRQSLGQGPEFLIYFQGTGAADDSGLPNDRFFAVRPEGSVSTLKIQRTERGDSAVYLCASSPSGSRANEQYFGPGTRLTVT.

V and J are TRBV18 and TRBJ2-5; weak D call: TRBD1 (5 bases). The CDR3 covers 15 residues. V dropped 5 bases and J dropped 5 bases, with 18 bases sitting between them. From germline, CDR1 is KGHSH and CDR2 LQKENI. DNA of the CDR3: TGTGCCAGCTCAGCTCAGGGATCAGGTGGCGAGACCCAGTACTTC. It is translated as CASSAQGSGGETQYF.

This chain connects TRBV12-3 or TRBV12-4 to TRBJ2-4; 10 bases agree with TRBD1. The CDR3 is 15 amino acids. Losses at the gene ends were 4 bases for V and 4 bases for J; bases not matched to a gene: 4. CDR3 residues: CASSSRTGGKNIQYF. The CDR3, as DNA: TGTGCCAGCAGTTCACGGACAGGGGGGAAAAACATTCAGTACTTC.

The sample holds a few counts of this clonotype. The chain combines TRBV20-1 with TRBJ1-1; D is unresolved. The V gene's germline CDR1 is DFQATT and CDR2 SNEGSKA (reference sequence). This CDR3 spans 13 amino acids. V shed 0 bases and J shed 3 bases, with 8 bases lying between them. The CDR3 region is CSARDSWDTEAFF. CDR3 coding DNA: TGCAGTGCTAGAGATTCGTGGGACACTGAAGCTTTCTTT.

The chain is built from TRBV6-2 or TRBV6-3 and TRBJ2-2, with 9 bases that match TRBD2. The V and J ends lost 8 bases and 1 base, in that order; junction bases with no gene match: 2. The germline V gene has CDR1 MNHEY and CDR2 SVGEGT. This CDR3 is built from 14 residues. The CDR3 reads CASRAGGNTGELFF. The CDR3, as DNA: TGTGCCAGCCGAGCGGGGGGGAACACCGGGGAGCTGTTTTTT.

A note on this clonotype: The junction shows a germline mismatch at one end, possibly a read error. The chain employs TRBV12-3 or TRBV12-4 and TRBJ2-1; either TRBD1 or TRBD2 may supply D (6 bases each). The CDR3 extends over 14 amino acids. The CDR3 DNA reads TGCGCTGATGGGACCCAAGGGGGGTACAATGAGCAGTTCTTC. Translating gives CADGTQGGYNEQFF.